Following are 29 T cell receptor beta chains from one sample sequenced in a study of T cell changes during pregnancy in multiple sclerosis. Clones were read by immunoSEQ multiplex PCR, and TCRdb kept only the in-frame ones, dropping some. The sample shows approximately 46,000 clones, 85% to 90% of them seen only once. The specimen comprised CD8+ T cells from peripheral blood mononuclear cells, sampled in the second trimester of pregnancy. The receptors were gathered from a female donor with multiple sclerosis, enrolled in a pregnancy study.

The chain joins TRBV9 to TRBJ1-1, with no clear D. Trimming took off 4 bases at V and 1 base at J, with 23 bases between the two ends. From germline, CDR1 is SGDLS and CDR2 YYNGEE. This CDR3 has 18 amino acids. CDR3 sequence: CASSQAEASRAANTEAFF. The CDR3 DNA is TGTGCCAGCAGCCAAGCCGAAGCCTCGAGGGCAGCGAACACTGAAGCTTTCTTT.

The chain is built from TRBV29-1 and TRBJ1-1, with 9 bases that match TRBD1. CDR3 length: 13 amino acids. Germline CDR1 reads SQVTM; CDR2 reads ANQGSEA. With V trimmed by 5 bases and J by 5 bases, 6 bases remained unmatched. The CDR3 protein is CSVRDREGTEAFF. The DNA for the CDR3 is TGCAGCGTTCGGGACAGGGAGGGAACTGAAGCTTTCTTT.

The chain joins TRBV13 to TRBJ1-1; 11 positions agree with TRBD1. The trim removed 5 bases at V and 5 bases at J, leaving 13 bases unmatched. Looked up from germline, CDR1 is PRHDT and CDR2 is FYEKMQ (reference sequence). The CDR3 sequence is 17 residues long. The CDR3 protein is CASSPGGTGGPNTEAFF. DNA of the CDR3: TGTGCCAGCAGCCCAGGAGGGACAGGGGGTCCGAATACTGAAGCTTTCTTT.

The V and J genes are TRBV4-2 and TRBJ1-3; no definite D call. V was clipped by 0 bases and J by 7 bases, with 4 bases between them. CDR3 size: 12 residues. CDR1 LGHNA and CDR2 YNFKEQ come from the germline V gene. The CDR3 loop is CASSQDSNTIYF. In nucleotides, the CDR3 is TGTGCCAGCAGCCAAGACTCTAACACCATATATTTT.

This clone was counted between two and nine times. The chain employs TRBV7-9 and TRBJ1-5; a possible D gene is TRBD1 (6 bases). V lost 5 bases and J lost 5, with 25 bases in between. The CDR3 is made up of 18 amino acids. Germline CDR1 and CDR2: SEHNR and FQNEAQ (reference sequence). This chain's CDR3 is CASSGGTGLSSGDQPQHF. CDR3 nucleotide sequence: TGTGCCAGCAGCGGCGGAACAGGGCTATCCTCTGGGGATCAGCCCCAGCATTTT.

The chain links TRBV27 to TRBJ1-5; D possibly corresponds to TRBD1 (5 bases). Germline assignment: CDR1 MNHEY and CDR2 SMNVEV (reference sequence). The ends were cut back, 5 bases at V and 3 bases at J, with 14 bases in the middle. The CDR3 is 15 residues long. Here the CDR3 DNA reads TGTGCCAGCAGTCCCCAGCGGGACCCCAATCAGCCCCAGCATTTT. This encodes CASSPQRDPNQPQHF.

This CDR3 reads CASSLGGRGRSYGYTF. In DNA form, the CDR3 reads TGTGCCAGCAGCTTAGGGGGCAGGGGGCGAAGCTATGGCTACACCTTC. The gene calls are TRBV11-2 and TRBJ1-2; 8 bases are a match to TRBD1. Germline CDR1 reads SGHAT; CDR2 reads FQNNGV. Trimming cost V 1 base and J 4 bases; bases outside gene matches: 8. The CDR3 spans 16 residues.

J is TRBJ2-1 and V is TRBV4-1, with D possibly TRBD2 on 6 matching bases. The germline V gene encodes CDR1 MGHRA and CDR2 YSYEKL. V lost 4 bases and J 0 bases, leaving 13 bases between the germline ends. CDR3 size: 16 residues. The CDR3 DNA reads TGCGCCAGCAGCCTGGGGGACTTAAGCTCCTACAATGAGCAGTTCTTC. Its translation: CASSLGDLSSYNEQFF.

The chain is built from TRBV5-1 and TRBJ1-1; 10 bases are a match to TRBD1. The V gene end was trimmed by 4 bases and the J gene end by 2 bases; junction bases not matched to a gene: 5. This CDR3 has 15 residues. From germline, CDR1 is SGHRS and CDR2 YFSETQ. This CDR3 reads CASSTDRGLNTEAFF. As DNA, the CDR3 is TGCGCCAGCAGCACAGACAGGGGGCTCAACACTGAAGCTTTCTTT.

V and J are TRBV6-6 and TRBJ2-2; D ambiguous. CDR1 and CDR2 from the germline V gene are MNHNY and SVGAGI (reference sequence). Trimming shortened V by 2 bases and J by 5 bases, and 9 bases separated the two germline ends. This CDR3 is built from 14 residues. CDR3 DNA: TGTGCCAGCAGTTACGTCAGTTCGACCGGGGAGCTGTTTTTT. It is translated as CASSYVSSTGELFF.

In its sample, this clone was seen once. The V and J genes are TRBV7-9 and TRBJ1-1; D perhaps matches TRBD1 (5 bases). The V and J ends lost 5 bases and 11 bases respectively, with 12 bases between them. The CDR3 runs to 11 residues. Germline V lookup: CDR1 SEHNR, CDR2 FQNEAQ (reference sequence). The CDR3 sequence: CASSLGGNAFF. The CDR3, as DNA: TGTGCCAGCAGCCTGGGGGGTAACGCTTTCTTT.

V is TRBV6-5 and J is TRBJ1-2; no clear D. Looked up from germline, CDR1 is MNHEY and CDR2 is SVGAGI. Trimming pared 8 bases from V and 4 bases from J, leaving 14 bases between. The CDR3 spans 13 residues. The CDR3 loop reads CASLGSSPYGYTF. CDR3 bases: TGTGCCAGCTTGGGGAGCAGTCCCTATGGCTACACCTTC.

V usage is TRBV6-9 and J usage is TRBJ2-5; TRBD1 matches 7 bases. The CDR3 contains 19 residues. Germline V CDR1 and CDR2: MNHGY, SVAAGI. Trimming at V came to 8 bases and at J to 5 bases, leaving 26 bases not matched to a gene. This chain's CDR3 is CASDQWNISGTALRETQYF. In nucleotides, the CDR3 is TGTGCCAGCGATCAATGGAATATTTCCGGGACAGCGCTCCGGGAGACCCAGTACTTC.

This clone is a singleton in its sample. The chain's CDR3 is CASSLAATYEQYF. The CDR3 nucleotides read TGTGCCAGCAGCTTAGCAGCCACCTACGAGCAGTACTTC. The V call is TRBV7-9, the J call TRBJ2-7; D not certain. The CDR3 is 13 amino acids. CDR1 is SEHNR and CDR2 is FQNEAQ in the germline V gene (reference sequence). Trimming removed 0 bases at V and 2 bases at J, with 5 bases between. The entire variable domain, with the rest obtained from reference TRBV7-9 and TRBJ2-7, is as follows: DTGVSQNPRHKITKRGQNVTFRCDPISEHNRLYWYRQTLGQGPEFLTYFQNEAQLEKSRLLSDRFSAERPKGSFSTLEIQRTEQGDSAMYLCASSLAATYEQYFGPGTRLTVT.

The chain uses TRBV6-1 and TRBJ2-3; 9 bases align to TRBD2. Looked up from germline, CDR1 is MNHNS and CDR2 is SASEGT. The length of the CDR3 is 15 residues. With 2 bases clipped from V and 2 bases from J, the junction kept 2 bases outside the gene matches. The CDR3 coding sequence is TGTGCCAGCAGTGAACTAGCGGGGCTCACAGATACGCAGTATTTT. It codes for CASSELAGLTDTQYF.

The chain links TRBV19 to TRBJ1-4, with TRBD1 matching over 8 bases. V lost 5 bases to trimming and J lost 6 bases; unmatched junction nucleotides: 8. Germline V gene sequence: CDR1 LNHDA, CDR2 SQIVND (reference sequence). The CDR3 runs 15 residues. CDR3 sequence: CASSSPGGKDEKLFF. Here the CDR3 DNA reads TGTGCCAGTAGTTCTCCAGGGGGCAAGGATGAAAAACTGTTTTTT.

This sequence joins TRBV7-6 and TRBJ2-4; TRBD2 matches at 7 bases. CDR1 SGHVS and CDR2 FNYEAQ come from the germline V gene. The CDR3 has 17 amino acids. The J segment lost 10 bases and the V segment lost 3 bases, leaving 18 bases of the junction unmatched. CDR3 nucleotide sequence: TGTGCCAGCAGCTTGGGTCCGGGGCCCCCGCGGGAGCGAATTCAGTACTTC. Its translation is CASSLGPGPPRERIQYF.

The chain couples TRBV5-4 to TRBJ2-1; 9 nucleotides match TRBD1. CDR1 is SGHNT, CDR2 YYREEE, per germline (reference sequence). Trimming at V came to 2 bases and at J to 10 bases, leaving 13 bases not matched to a gene. The CDR3 has 16 amino acids. CDR3 sequence: CASSLPGQGIKGEQFF. CDR3 nucleotide sequence: TGTGCCAGCAGCTTACCGGGACAGGGTATTAAAGGGGAGCAGTTCTTC.

This chain joins TRBV7-9 and TRBJ1-1; D may be TRBD1 (6 bases). With 1 base removed from V and 6 bases from J, the gap between germline ends came to 6 bases. This CDR3 is built from 12 residues. Germline V lookup: CDR1 SEHNR, CDR2 FQNEAQ (reference sequence). CDR3 nucleotides: TGTGCCAGCAGCTTAGAGGGGGCTGAAGCTTTCTTT. It yields the protein CASSLEGAEAFF.

This chain uses TRBV4-1 with TRBJ1-3; 9 bases match TRBD1. Germline V gene data show CDR1 as MGHRA and CDR2 as YSYEKL. This CDR3 spans 16 amino acids. V was pared by 3 bases and J by 2 bases, with 5 bases of the junction left unmatched. CDR3 residues: CASSQVQGAPGNTIYF. CDR3 bases: TGCGCCAGCAGCCAGGTACAGGGGGCGCCTGGAAACACCATATATTTT.

The chain combines TRBV7-8 with TRBJ2-7; D unresolved. Germline V gene data show CDR1 as SGHVS and CDR2 as FQNEAQ. Trimming removed 1 base at V and 2 bases at J, with 9 bases between. This CDR3 spans 14 amino acids. In nucleotides, the CDR3 is TGTGCCAGCAGCTTAGACATGGGCACCTACGAGCAGTACTTC. Residues: CASSLDMGTYEQYF.

This chain connects TRBV6-4 to TRBJ2-1, with D perhaps TRBD1 (6 bases). The germline V and J ends were trimmed by 8 bases and 7 bases, with 24 bases remaining between them. The CDR3 loop spans 16 amino acids. Germline lookup yields CDR1 MRHNA and CDR2 SNTAGT. CDR3 residues: CASSLHGQGMWNEQFF. CDR3 DNA sequence: TGTGCCAGCTCTCTCCACGGGCAGGGGATGTGGAATGAGCAGTTCTTC.

The chain couples TRBV29-1 to TRBJ1-1; a weak D match, TRBD1 (5 bases). CDR3 length: 13 amino acids. Germline V gene lookup returns CDR1 SQVTM and CDR2 ANQGSEA. The V gene lost 6 bases and the J gene lost 1 base, with 12 bases spanning the gap. The CDR3 nucleotides are TGCAGCGTATATGGGGACTGGAACACTGAAGCTTTCTTT. This translates into CSVYGDWNTEAFF.

The J gene is TRBJ1-3, the V gene TRBV11-3; possible D gene TRBD1, 5 bases. The germline V gene encodes CDR1 SGHNT and CDR2 YENEEA. V was trimmed by 5 bases and J by 0 bases, leaving 14 bases between them. This CDR3 region has 16 residues. In DNA form, the CDR3 reads TGTGCCAGCAGCGTAGGGGTCGGAGGCTCTGGAAACACCATATATTTT. Protein product: CASSVGVGGSGNTIYF.

The chain employs TRBV10-1 and TRBJ1-3, with D possibly being TRBD1 (5 bases). CDR3 length: 14 residues. Germline values: CDR1 WNHNN, CDR2 SYGVQD (reference sequence). Trimming stripped 0 bases from V and 2 bases from J, with 5 bases between. For the CDR3, the DNA is TGCGCCAGCAGTGAGTCAGGGGCTGGAAACACCATATATTTT. Amino acid sequence: CASSESGAGNTIYF.

The chain employs TRBV16 and TRBJ2-5; the D is unclear. V lost 4 bases to trimming and J lost 2 bases, with 8 bases between them. This CDR3 is 13 amino acids long. Germline loops: CDR1 KGHSY, CDR2 FQNENV. This chain's CDR3 is CASSLGAQETQYF. The DNA for the CDR3 is TGTGCCAGCAGCCTTGGTGCGCAAGAGACCCAGTACTTC.

V gene TRBV2 combines with J gene TRBJ1-5; no clear D gene. The germline V gene encodes CDR1 SNHLY and CDR2 FYNNEI. The V and J ends lost 3 bases and 0 bases respectively, with 9 bases between them. This CDR3 has 15 residues. The CDR3 coding sequence is TGTGCCAGCAGTGAGACGGAGATTAGCAATCAGCCCCAGCATTTT. Its translation: CASSETEISNQPQHF.

The V gene is TRBV4-1, the J gene TRBJ2-5; D gene unclear. Germline V gene lookup returns CDR1 MGHRA and CDR2 YSYEKL. The CDR3 loop spans 14 amino acids. The V end was cut by 0 bases, the J end by 5 bases, with 10 bases between. The CDR3 loop reads CASSQDGGGETQYF. Written as DNA, the CDR3 is TGCGCCAGCAGCCAAGACGGCGGTGGGGAGACCCAGTACTTC.

The rearrangement links TRBV2 to TRBJ2-5, with 16 nucleotides matching TRBD2. With 3 bases clipped from V and 9 bases from J, the junction kept 4 bases outside the gene matches. The germline gives CDR1 SNHLY, CDR2 FYNNEI. This CDR3 has 15 amino acids. This chain's CDR3 is CASSDTGTSGGAQYF. In DNA form, the CDR3 reads TGTGCCAGCAGTGATACCGGGACTAGCGGGGGGGCCCAGTACTTC.